The 32 T cell receptor beta chains presented below share a single source sample, sequenced in a study of blood T cell repertoires in COVID-19. The method was immunoSEQ multiplex PCR; TCRdb's version includes in-frame clones alone and lacks a portion of them. The sample comprises 450,000 or so clones, about nine tenths of which are singletons, and around 1.5% rests with the top ten. The sample consisted of peripheral blood. The receptors were gathered from a woman aged 40 to 50 with COVID-19, enrolled during active disease.

J is TRBJ1-3 and V is TRBV4-3, with 8 positions matching TRBD1. V lost 3 bases to trimming and J lost 4 bases; unmatched junction nucleotides: 5. Germline V lookup: CDR1 LGHNA, CDR2 YSLEER. CDR3 size: 15 residues. CDR3 DNA: TGCGCCAGCAGCCACCCTCGGACAGGGGGAAACACCATATATTTT. Translated: CASSHPRTGGNTIYF.

This sequence joins TRBV27 and TRBJ1-1, with a tentative D call TRBD1 (5 bases). V lost 2 bases, J lost 4 bases, and 14 bases lay in between. CDR3 length: 15 residues. Germline V gene lookup returns CDR1 MNHEY and CDR2 SMNVEV (reference sequence). In DNA, the CDR3 is TGTGCCAGCAGTTTAAAGGCAGGGAAGTCCACTGAAGCTTTCTTT. Amino acids: CASSLKAGKSTEAFF.

Note on this clone: The sample contains more than one DNA sequence encoding this CDR3. This chain joins TRBV19 and TRBJ2-1; 12 bases are shared with TRBD2. CDR1 and CDR2 from the germline V gene are LNHDA and SQIVND (reference sequence). V shed 2 bases, J shed 4 bases, and the junction held 3 bases outside the gene matches. This CDR3 region has 16 residues. In DNA, the CDR3 is TGTGCCAGTAGTATACTAGCGGGAGGGCTTTACAATGAGCAGTTCTTC. It encodes CASSILAGGLYNEQFF.

This chain joins TRBV4-3 and TRBJ1-5; D may be TRBD1 (6 bases). Germline V lookup: CDR1 LGHNA, CDR2 YSLEER. Trimming took off 3 bases at V and 1 base at J, with 10 bases between the two ends. The CDR3 is made up of 15 amino acids. This CDR3 reads CASSQQTGSNQPQHF. The CDR3 DNA reads as TGCGCCAGCAGCCAGCAAACAGGGAGCAATCAGCCCCAGCATTTT.

Written as DNA, the CDR3 is TGCAGCGTTAGGCCTGGGACAGTCCAAGAGACCCAGTACTTC. It is translated as CSVRPGTVQETQYF. V and J are TRBV29-1 and TRBJ2-5; TRBD1 matches 7 bases. CDR3 length: 14 residues. Germline values: CDR1 SQVTM, CDR2 ANQGSEA. Trimming took 5 bases from V and 1 from J; bases not matched to a gene: 7.

The V call is TRBV28, the J call TRBJ1-1; 8 bases map to TRBD1. The ends lost 5 bases at V and 6 bases at J; junction bases unmatched: 20. The CDR3 covers 18 residues. Germline CDR1 and CDR2: MDHEN and SYDVKM. The CDR3 sequence: CASSAIIGAGTGRAEAFF. In nucleotides, the CDR3 is TGTGCCAGCAGTGCAATAATAGGGGCTGGGACAGGAAGGGCTGAAGCTTTCTTT.

The chain joins TRBV7-8 to TRBJ2-3, with 10 bases aligning to TRBD1. V shed 5 bases and J 1 base; nucleotides not matched to a gene: 3. The CDR3 is 15 amino acids. CDR1 and CDR2 from the germline V gene are SGHVS and FQNEAQ. CDR3 sequence reads: CASSRDRGRTDTQYF. CDR3 nucleotides: TGTGCCAGCAGCCGAGACAGGGGGCGCACAGATACGCAGTATTTT.

V is TRBV28 and J is TRBJ2-4, with D perhaps matching TRBD2 (6 bases). V gave up 0 bases and J gave up 0 bases, with 12 bases separating them. CDR1 is MDHEN, CDR2 SYDVKM, per germline. CDR3 length: 17 amino acids. Here the CDR3 reads CASSLWGLSLAKNIQYF. The CDR3 DNA is TGTGCCAGCAGTTTATGGGGACTGTCCCTAGCCAAAAACATTCAGTACTTC.

This chain connects TRBV10-3 to TRBJ2-2; a weak D match, TRBD1 (6 bases). The germline V gene encodes CDR1 ENHRY and CDR2 SYGVKD. V lost 3 bases to trimming and J lost 4 bases, with 9 bases between them. The CDR3 runs to 14 residues. The CDR3 is CAISDGQSTGELFF. In DNA form, the CDR3 reads TGTGCCATCAGTGATGGACAGAGCACCGGGGAGCTGTTTTTT.

The chain links TRBV10-3 to TRBJ2-3; D remains ambiguous. This CDR3 spans 15 amino acids. The germline V and J ends were trimmed by 1 base and 0 bases, with 8 bases remaining between them. Germline V gene data show CDR1 as ENHRY and CDR2 as SYGVKD. Written as DNA, the CDR3 is TGTGCCATCAGTGAGTACCGAGGCAGCACAGATACGCAGTATTTT. Its protein is CAISEYRGSTDTQYF.

This clone has only one observation. The chain couples TRBV7-9 to TRBJ1-2; D not resolved. CDR3 length: 12 residues. Germline CDR1 reads SEHNR; CDR2 reads FQNEAQ (reference sequence). Trimming shortened V by 4 bases and J by 5 bases, and 8 bases separated the two germline ends. The CDR3, as DNA: TGTGCCAGCAGCTCCTCCGGGTATGGCTACACCTTC. This sequence encodes CASSSSGYGYTF. Supplemented by reference TRBV7-9 and TRBJ1-2, the full variable domain reads DTGVSQNPRHKITKRGQNVTFRCDPISEHNRLYWYRQTLGQGPEFLTYFQNEAQLEKSRLLSDRFSAERPKGSFSTLEIQRTEQGDSAMYLCASSSSGYGYTFGSGTRLTVV.

The genes are TRBV5-4 and TRBJ2-5; perhaps TRBD1 as D (6 bases). CDR1 and CDR2 (germline): SGHNT, YYREEE (reference sequence). The germline V and J ends were trimmed by 4 bases and 2 bases, with 15 bases remaining between them. The CDR3 spans 15 residues. The CDR3 region is CASSRGRTEQETQYF. The CDR3 DNA follows: TGTGCCAGCAGCCGAGGTAGGACAGAGCAAGAGACCCAGTACTTC.

The genes are TRBV4-3 and TRBJ2-3; no clear D gene. Germline lookup yields CDR1 LGHNA and CDR2 YSLEER. CDR3 length equals 15 residues. With 1 base removed from V and 1 base from J, the gap between germline ends came to 9 bases. The CDR3 reads CASSQGSQGTDTQYF. CDR3 bases: TGCGCCAGCAGCCAAGGCAGCCAGGGCACAGATACGCAGTATTTT.

V usage is TRBV19 and J usage is TRBJ1-4, with a possible D match to TRBD1 (5 bases). The CDR3 sequence is 15 residues long. Germline CDR1 reads LNHDA; CDR2 reads SQIVND (reference sequence). The V end was cut by 6 bases, the J end by 3 bases, with 14 bases between. For the CDR3, the DNA is TGTGCCAGTAGCCCACCAGGGTGGTCTAATGAAAAACTGTTTTTT. This gives the protein CASSPPGWSNEKLFF.

The chain links TRBV18 to TRBJ1-1; no reliable D call. Per the germline V gene, CDR1 is KGHSH and CDR2 is LQKENI. CDR3 length: 17 residues. V was shortened by 1 base and J by 1 base, with 16 bases between the two germline ends. The CDR3 spells CASSPRNQAGKNTEAFF. As DNA, the CDR3 is TGTGCCAGCTCACCACGTAATCAGGCAGGAAAGAACACTGAAGCTTTCTTT.

The genes are TRBV25-1 and TRBJ2-7, with no clear D. The ends were cut back, 0 bases at V and 2 bases at J, with 11 bases in the middle. Germline CDR1 is MGHDK and CDR2 is SYGVNS. This CDR3 spans 15 amino acids. In nucleotides, the CDR3 is TGTGCCAGCAGTGAATACGGCAGGCCTACCTACGAGCAGTACTTC. Translating gives CASSEYGRPTYEQYF.

The chain couples TRBV27 to TRBJ1-6; D may be TRBD1 (6 bases). Germline CDR1 is MNHEY and CDR2 is SMNVEV (reference sequence). V was shortened by 4 bases and J by 10 bases, with 17 bases between the two germline ends. The CDR3 extends over 15 amino acids. As DNA, the CDR3 is TGTGCCAGCAGTTCGGGGGCGGGGGCTCGGTCACCCCTCCACTTT. It yields the protein CASSSGAGARSPLHF.

The chain links TRBV4-1 to TRBJ1-2; weak D call: TRBD1 (5 bases). The CDR3 has 12 residues. Trimming shortened V by 0 bases and J by 7 bases, and 6 bases separated the two germline ends. The germline gives CDR1 MGHRA, CDR2 YSYEKL. The CDR3 region has the DNA TGCGCCAGCAGCCAAGACAGGGCTGGCTACACCTTC. Its protein is CASSQDRAGYTF.

The chain employs TRBV19 and TRBJ1-2; D gene ambiguous. V lost 11 bases and J lost 2, with 12 bases in between. The CDR3 extends over 12 amino acids. Germline V lookup: CDR1 LNHDA, CDR2 SQIVND (reference sequence). CDR3 in DNA: TGTGCCGCCCGGAGGGTGAACTATGGCTACACCTTC. Protein product: CAARRVNYGYTF.

The chain carries TRBV12-3 or TRBV12-4 and TRBJ1-2; 11 bases map to TRBD1. The CDR3 spans 12 residues. Losses at the gene ends were 6 bases for V and 8 bases for J; bases not matched to a gene: 2. As DNA, the CDR3 is TGTGCCAGCAGCAGGACAGGGGGCGGCTACACCTTC. Translated: CASSRTGGGYTF.

V is TRBV27 and J is TRBJ2-4; TRBD2 is a possible D gene (5 bases). CDR3 length: 16 residues. The V end was cut by 3 bases, the J end by 0 bases, with 12 bases between. The germline V gene has CDR1 MNHEY and CDR2 SMNVEV (reference sequence). As DNA, the CDR3 is TGTGCCAGCAGTTTGACGGCAGGACTAGCCAAAAACATTCAGTACTTC. This gives the protein CASSLTAGLAKNIQYF.

The V call is TRBV4-3, the J call TRBJ2-7, with 10 bases matching TRBD2. CDR3 length: 16 residues. Germline V lookup: CDR1 LGHNA, CDR2 YSLEER. With V trimmed by 3 bases and J by 0 bases, 5 bases remained unmatched. In DNA, the CDR3 is TGCGCCAGCAGCCAGGACCCTAGCGGGAGCTCCTACGAGCAGTACTTC. This translates into CASSQDPSGSSYEQYF.

The V gene is TRBV4-1, the J gene TRBJ2-1; D is perhaps TRBD1 (6 bases). CDR3 length: 15 residues. CDR1 is MGHRA, CDR2 YSYEKL, per germline. V shed 2 bases and J shed 1 base, with 9 bases lying between them. CDR3 amino acids: CASSQLGTSYNEQFF. Written as DNA, the CDR3 is TGCGCCAGCAGCCAATTGGGGACATCCTACAATGAGCAGTTCTTC.

The gene calls are TRBV28 and TRBJ1-3; 10 nucleotides agree with TRBD1. The CDR3 totals 20 residues. Trimming took 3 bases from V and 3 from J; bases not matched to a gene: 17. The V gene's germline CDR1 is MDHEN and CDR2 SYDVKM. The CDR3 sequence: CASSFPNDRGREYIGNTIYF. The CDR3 bases are TGTGCCAGCAGTTTCCCTAATGACAGGGGGCGCGAGTACATTGGAAACACCATATATTTT.

The chain combines TRBV4-1 with TRBJ2-7; 13 bases map to TRBD2. V lost 2 bases, J lost 6 bases, and 7 bases stayed unmatched. This CDR3 region has 16 residues. Germline CDR1 reads MGHRA; CDR2 reads YSYEKL. The CDR3 DNA sequence: TGCGCCAGCAGCCAATATGCGGGACTAGCGGGATTCGAGCAGTACTTC. It yields the protein CASSQYAGLAGFEQYF.

The V gene is TRBV19, the J gene TRBJ1-1, with 8 bases aligning to TRBD1. Trimming took 4 bases from V and 4 from J; bases not matched to a gene: 5. The CDR3 length is 14 residues. CDR1 is LNHDA, CDR2 SQIVND, per germline (reference sequence). CDR3 nucleotide sequence: TGTGCCAGTAGTACGACAGGGGTCGGCACTGAAGCTTTCTTT. Translating it yields CASSTTGVGTEAFF.

V and J are TRBV30 and TRBJ2-1; 11 bases match TRBD2. V was pared by 6 bases and J by 6 bases, with 10 bases of the junction left unmatched. Germline CDR1 is GTSNPN and CDR2 is SVGIG (reference sequence). The CDR3 loop spans 15 amino acids. CDR3 in amino acids: CACLLAGGPSNEQFF. The CDR3 bases are TGTGCCTGTCTATTAGCGGGAGGGCCGAGCAATGAGCAGTTCTTC.

The V and J genes are TRBV7-2 and TRBJ1-1; D might be TRBD1 (6 bases). V lost 2 bases and J 5 bases, leaving 12 bases between the germline ends. This CDR3 has 14 residues. Germline-derived CDR1 and CDR2 are SGHTA and FQGNSA. The CDR3 loop is CASSLQGFGTEAFF. The CDR3 bases are TGTGCCAGCAGCTTACAGGGGTTTGGGACTGAAGCTTTCTTT.

V is TRBV24-1 and J is TRBJ2-6; the D gene is possibly TRBD1 (6 bases). Per germline, CDR1 KGHDR and CDR2 SFDVKD. Between the trimmed V and J ends, which lost 4 bases and 1 base, there was a span of 13 bases. The length of the CDR3 is 17 residues. The CDR3 DNA is TGTGCCACCAGTGACCCTCTCAGGGGTTCTGGGGCCAACGTCCTGACTTTC. Translated: CATSDPLRGSGANVLTF.

Details on this clone: This CDR3 is also generated by other DNA sequences in the sample. This chain uses TRBV6-5 with TRBJ1-1; D uncertain. From germline, CDR1 is MNHEY and CDR2 SVGAGI. V shed 2 bases and J shed 1 base, with 8 bases lying between them. The CDR3 extends over 14 amino acids. The CDR3 loop is CASSYPGGNTEAFF. The CDR3 DNA is TGTGCCAGCAGTTACCCCGGCGGGAACACTGAAGCTTTCTTT.

The genes are TRBV7-9 and TRBJ2-7; 12 bases agree with TRBD2. CDR3 size: 15 residues. V was clipped by 6 bases and J by 2 bases; unmatched bases: 5. Germline V gives CDR1 SEHNR, CDR2 FQNEAQ (reference sequence). This chain's CDR3 is CASRKLAGGPYEQYF. CDR3 DNA sequence: TGTGCCAGCAGGAAACTAGCGGGGGGCCCCTACGAGCAGTACTTC.

The chain combines TRBV9 with TRBJ2-1; a possible D gene is TRBD2 (6 bases). Germline V lookup: CDR1 SGDLS, CDR2 YYNGEE. CDR3 length: 15 amino acids. The V and J ends lost 4 bases and 0 bases respectively, with 11 bases between them. The CDR3: CASSPGGSSYNEQFF. The CDR3 DNA reads as TGTGCCAGCAGCCCTGGAGGGAGCTCCTACAATGAGCAGTTCTTC. Full variable domain (missing parts from reference TRBV9 and TRBJ2-1): DSGVTQTPKHLITATGQRVTLRCSPRSGDLSVYWYQQSLDQGLQFLIQYYNGEERAKGNILERFSAQQFPDLHSELNLSSLELGDSALYFCASSPGGSSYNEQFFGPGTRLTVL.